Described below is a single TCR beta chain sequence and its context. The repertoire was sequenced with immunoSEQ multiplex PCR; TCRdb's copy has only in-frame clones and lacks some. The sample has about 58,000 clones; 89% are singletons. This specimen belongs to a study of blood T cell repertoires in COVID-19. Study-wide context: T cells, B-cell-depleted T cells, or PBMCs supplied cDNA or gDNA.

Sample: peripheral blood. This receptor was taken from a woman aged 55-70 years with active COVID-19.

CDR3 DNA sequence: TGTGCCAGCAGTTTATCGGGGGGGGTGCAGGAGCAGTACTTC. Its translation: CASSLSGGVQEQYF. The chain recombines TRBV27 with TRBJ2-7; 7 nucleotides match TRBD2. The ends lost 0 bases at V and 7 bases at J; junction bases unmatched: 6. The CDR3 is 14 residues long. Germline CDR1 MNHEY, CDR2 SMNVEV (reference sequence).